The rows below give T cell receptor beta chains drawn from one sample of a study of blood T cell repertoires in COVID-19. Assay: immunoSEQ multiplex PCR; the TCRdb copy retains only in-frame clones and omits some. The sample holds fewer than 90,000 clones; more than 85% are singletons and the top ten take almost 4%. Sequencing used peripheral blood. Source of these receptors: a man in his 70s with active COVID-19. The CDR3 runs from the conserved cysteine through the conserved F or W. D genes are given only for firm matches.

j_call,d_call,v_call,cdr3_aa
TRBJ2-7,TRBD1,TRBV4-1,CASSQTATGEGEQYF
TRBJ2-7,TRBD1,TRBV29-1,CSAGRTGGQGALEQYF
TRBJ1-1,.,TRBV21-1,CASSKVGQGPEAFF
TRBJ1-1,.,TRBV28,CASRKTSGGGTEAFF
TRBJ2-7,TRBD1,TRBV7-8,CASSTGQGVGEQYF
TRBJ1-2,.,TRBV28,CASSLLRQNYGYTF
TRBJ2-5,TRBD1,TRBV25-1,CASRGQGYRTQYF
TRBJ2-7,TRBD2,TRBV6-2/TRBV6-3,CASSYGPGLPEQYF
TRBJ2-7,TRBD2,TRBV5-1,CASSLLGTSPGYEQYF
TRBJ2-4,.,TRBV6-2/TRBV6-3,CASRPRQDLAKNIQYF
TRBJ2-7,TRBD1,TRBV7-9,CASSPRAGTGSYEQYF
TRBJ2-1,.,TRBV11-3,CASSLDRGDRRSYNEQFF
TRBJ2-7,.,TRBV6-2/TRBV6-3,CASSYTQRAGQYF
TRBJ2-7,TRBD2,TRBV5-6,CASSPPSGRLYEQYF
TRBJ2-7,TRBD2,TRBV6-6,CASSRAGGAYEQYF
TRBJ1-4,TRBD1,TRBV5-1,CASSSGWRGREKLFF
TRBJ2-4,.,TRBV19,CASSPRPGGEVLAKNIQYF
TRBJ2-2,.,TRBV6-5,CASSSGQNTGELFF
TRBJ2-3,.,TRBV7-2,CASSLRWGGARGDTQYF
TRBJ1-6,TRBD1,TRBV7-6,CASSLGRQGRTPLHF
TRBJ1-5,TRBD1,TRBV19,CASSILQGGQPQHF
TRBJ1-2,.,TRBV29-1,CSVVGEGVYGYTF
TRBJ2-6,.,TRBV7-3,CASSPSGGANVLTF
TRBJ2-7,TRBD2,TRBV7-2,CASSLVSPTSDYEQYF
TRBJ2-7,.,TRBV7-2,CASSKGGGNSYEQYF
TRBJ2-1,TRBD2,TRBV24-1,CATRGTSGRAPSYNEQFF
TRBJ2-1,.,TRBV4-2,CASSPGTAGAQNEQFF
TRBJ2-2,TRBD2,TRBV7-3,CASSLRASGYNTGELFF
TRBJ1-6,.,TRBV30,CAWSPRDSPLHF
TRBJ2-7,.,TRBV3-1/TRBV3-2,CASTPRGRGGEQYF
TRBJ2-2,.,TRBV5-8,CASSSLATGTGELFF
TRBJ2-3,TRBD1,TRBV11-2,CASSPQGAGDTQYF
TRBJ2-7,TRBD1,TRBV30,CASGTGGREQYF
TRBJ2-6,TRBD1,TRBV20-1,CSASRGQGASGANVLTF
TRBJ2-1,TRBD1,TRBV18,CASSPGQGWGNEQFF
TRBJ2-7,.,TRBV6-2/TRBV6-3,CASSLRRGSYEQYF
TRBJ2-3,.,TRBV9,CASSLDSVTQYF
TRBJ2-4,.,TRBV3-1/TRBV3-2,CASRGVGKNIQYF
TRBJ1-2,.,TRBV9,CASSRGANYGYTF
TRBJ2-7,TRBD2,TRBV5-6,CASSDPGLAGRGREQYF
TRBJ2-2,.,TRBV6-4,CASSDRGLAGCGELFF
TRBJ2-2,.,TRBV7-3,CASSAGPQGWAGELFF
TRBJ1-2,TRBD1,TRBV5-6,CASSLGDRGPGDYGYTF
TRBJ2-2,.,TRBV7-2,CASSRAPPNTGELFF
TRBJ2-5,TRBD2,TRBV13,CASSLGPSPAGGEETQYF
TRBJ2-2,.,TRBV3-1/TRBV3-2,CASSLLGGTGELFF